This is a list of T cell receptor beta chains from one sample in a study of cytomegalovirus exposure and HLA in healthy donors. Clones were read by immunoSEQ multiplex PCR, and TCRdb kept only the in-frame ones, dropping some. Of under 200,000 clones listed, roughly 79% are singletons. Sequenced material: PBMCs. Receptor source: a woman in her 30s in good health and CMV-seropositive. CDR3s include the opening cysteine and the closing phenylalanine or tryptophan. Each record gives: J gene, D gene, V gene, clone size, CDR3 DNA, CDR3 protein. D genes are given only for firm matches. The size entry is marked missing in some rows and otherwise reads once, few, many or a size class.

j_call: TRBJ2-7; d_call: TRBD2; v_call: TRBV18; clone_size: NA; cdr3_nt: TGTGCCAGCTCTCATACCCCGGGACTAGTGACCTACGAGCAGTACTTC; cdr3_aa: CASSHTPGLVTYEQYF
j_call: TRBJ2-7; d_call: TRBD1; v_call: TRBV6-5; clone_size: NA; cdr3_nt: TGTGCCAGCAGTTACTCGACCGGGACAGACTACGAGCAGTACTTC; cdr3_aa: CASSYSTGTDYEQYF
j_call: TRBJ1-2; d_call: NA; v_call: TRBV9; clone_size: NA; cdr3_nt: TGTGCCAGCAGCTCTAACGACCGACGGACGGGGATAACCTATGGCTACACCTTC; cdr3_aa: CASSSNDRRTGITYGYTF
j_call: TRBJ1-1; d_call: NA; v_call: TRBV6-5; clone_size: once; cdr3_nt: TGTGCCAGCAGTTACTCGAGGGACACTGAAGCTTTCTTT; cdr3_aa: CASSYSRDTEAFF
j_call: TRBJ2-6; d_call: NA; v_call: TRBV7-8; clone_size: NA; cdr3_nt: TGTGCCAGCAGCTCGGGACTCACGCGCGCTGGGGCCAACGTCCTGACTTTC; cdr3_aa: CASSSGLTRAGANVLTF
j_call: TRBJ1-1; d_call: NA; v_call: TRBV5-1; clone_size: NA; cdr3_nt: TGCGCCAGCAGCTTCAAAATGAACACTGAAGCTTTCTTT; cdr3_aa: CASSFKMNTEAFF
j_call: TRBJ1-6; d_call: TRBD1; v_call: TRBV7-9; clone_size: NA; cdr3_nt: TGTGCCGGAAGACAGGGGGATACGTCACCCCTCCACTTT; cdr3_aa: CAGRQGDTSPLHF
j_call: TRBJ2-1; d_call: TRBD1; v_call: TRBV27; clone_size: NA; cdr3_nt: TGTGCCAGCAGCCCCGACAGGGACTCCTACAATGAGCAGTTCTTC; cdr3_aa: CASSPDRDSYNEQFF
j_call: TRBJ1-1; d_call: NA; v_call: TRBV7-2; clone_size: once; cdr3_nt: TGTGCCAGCAGCTTAGCAAGCTACAGCACTGAAGCTTTCTTT; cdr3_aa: CASSLASYSTEAFF
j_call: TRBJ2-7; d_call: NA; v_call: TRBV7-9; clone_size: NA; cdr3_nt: TGTGCCAGCAGCTTAGCGGTGGGCTTGTCCTACGAGCAGTACTTC; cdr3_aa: CASSLAVGLSYEQYF
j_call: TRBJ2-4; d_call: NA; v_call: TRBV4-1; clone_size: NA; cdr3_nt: TGCGCCAGCAGCCTCATGACAGGTACCAAAAACATTCAGTACTTC; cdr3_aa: CASSLMTGTKNIQYF
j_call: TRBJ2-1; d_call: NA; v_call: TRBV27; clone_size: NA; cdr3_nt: TGTGCCAGCAGTTTCCGCCAAGAGAATGAGCAGTTCTTC; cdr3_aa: CASSFRQENEQFF
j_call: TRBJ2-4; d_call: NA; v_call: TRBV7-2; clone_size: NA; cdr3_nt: TGTGCCAGCAGTCCGATAGCAATGAAAAACATTCAGTACTTC; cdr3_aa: CASSPIAMKNIQYF
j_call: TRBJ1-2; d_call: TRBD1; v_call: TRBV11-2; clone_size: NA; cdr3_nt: TGTACCAGCAGCCCCCTGGGGGACAGGGAATATGGCTACACCTTC; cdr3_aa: CTSSPLGDREYGYTF
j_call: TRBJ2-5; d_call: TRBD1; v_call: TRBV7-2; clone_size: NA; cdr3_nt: TGTGCCAGCAGCTTAGGACAGGGGGCTAATTTGGGAGAGACCCAGTACTTC; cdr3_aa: CASSLGQGANLGETQYF
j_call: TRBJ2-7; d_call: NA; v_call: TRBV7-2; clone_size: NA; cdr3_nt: TGTGCCAGCAGCGGTGACACATTCTCCTACGAGCAGTACTTC; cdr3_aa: CASSGDTFSYEQYF
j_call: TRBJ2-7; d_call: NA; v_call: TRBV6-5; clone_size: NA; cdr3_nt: TGTGCCAGCAGCCGTGGACATTCGGATCCCTACGAGCAGTACTTC; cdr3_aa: CASSRGHSDPYEQYF
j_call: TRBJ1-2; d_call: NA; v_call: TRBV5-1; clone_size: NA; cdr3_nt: TGCGCCAGCAGCTCCACCGGGGGGGGGTACTATGGCTACACCTTC; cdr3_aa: CASSSTGGGYYGYTF
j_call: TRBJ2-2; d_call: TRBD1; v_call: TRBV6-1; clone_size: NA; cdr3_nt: TGTGCCAGCAGTTCTTACAGGGGGCATGCCGGGGAGCTGTTTTTT; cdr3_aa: CASSSYRGHAGELFF
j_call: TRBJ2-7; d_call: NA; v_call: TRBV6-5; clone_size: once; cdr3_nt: TGTGCCAGCTCCAACCTCGGGACCTACGAGCAGTACTTC; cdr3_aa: CASSNLGTYEQYF
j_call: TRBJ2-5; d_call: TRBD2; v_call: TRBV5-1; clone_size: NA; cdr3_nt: TGCGCCAGCAGCTTGGGACTAGCGGGAGGAGAGACCCAGTACTTC; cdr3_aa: CASSLGLAGGETQYF
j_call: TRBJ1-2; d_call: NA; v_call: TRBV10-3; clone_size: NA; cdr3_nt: TGTGCCATCAGTGACCCCAGGGTTAACTATGGCTACACCTTC; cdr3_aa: CAISDPRVNYGYTF
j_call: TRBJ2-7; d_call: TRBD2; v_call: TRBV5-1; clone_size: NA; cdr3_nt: TGCGCCAGCAGCTTGGAAGGTAGCGGGAGGTCGGGGGAGCAGTACTTC; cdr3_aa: CASSLEGSGRSGEQYF
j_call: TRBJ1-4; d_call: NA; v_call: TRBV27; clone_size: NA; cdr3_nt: TGTGCCAGCATGTCCGGGGGTGGTGAAAAACTGTTTTTT; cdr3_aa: CASMSGGGEKLFF
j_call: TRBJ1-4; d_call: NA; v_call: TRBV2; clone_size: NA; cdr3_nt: TGTGCCAGCCGCTGGGACAATAATGAAAAACTGTTTTTT; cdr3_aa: CASRWDNNEKLFF
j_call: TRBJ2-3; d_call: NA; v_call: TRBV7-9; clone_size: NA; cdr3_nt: TGTGCCAGCAGCTTAGACGTGCGGGCCACAGATACGCAGTATTTT; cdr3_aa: CASSLDVRATDTQYF
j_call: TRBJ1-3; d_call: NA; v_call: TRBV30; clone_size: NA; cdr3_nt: TGTGCCTGGAGTGTACAAGGAGGGACTGGAAACACCATATATTTT; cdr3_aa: CAWSVQGGTGNTIYF
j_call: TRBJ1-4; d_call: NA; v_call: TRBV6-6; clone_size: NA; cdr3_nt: TGTGCCAGCAGTCATACAGGGCCCAATGAAAAACTGTTTTTT; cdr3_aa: CASSHTGPNEKLFF
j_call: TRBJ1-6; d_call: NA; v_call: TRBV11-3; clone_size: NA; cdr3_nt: TGTGCCAGCAGCTTTCAGGTGGATTCACCCCTCCACTTT; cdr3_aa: CASSFQVDSPLHF
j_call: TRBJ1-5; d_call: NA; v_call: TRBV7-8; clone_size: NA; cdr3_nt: TGTGCCAGCAGCTTAGGTGTCGCGGGGAGTCAGCCCCAGCATTTT; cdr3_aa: CASSLGVAGSQPQHF
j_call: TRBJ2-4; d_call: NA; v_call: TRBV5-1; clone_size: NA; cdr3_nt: TGCGCCAGCAGCTTGTCACAGGGCAAAAACATTCAGTACTTC; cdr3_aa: CASSLSQGKNIQYF
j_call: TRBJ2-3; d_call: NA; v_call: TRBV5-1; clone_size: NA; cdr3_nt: TGCGCCAGCAGCTTGGCAGGGGCAGATACGCAGTATTTT; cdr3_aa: CASSLAGADTQYF
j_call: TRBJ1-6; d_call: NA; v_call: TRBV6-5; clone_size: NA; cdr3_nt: TGTGCCAGCAGTTACCAGGGACAATTTAATTCACCCCTCCACTTT; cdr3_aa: CASSYQGQFNSPLHF